The rows below give T cell receptor beta chains drawn from one sample of a study of shared clonotypes between healthy human individuals. Only in-frame clones appear in the TCRdb table, and some are missing; sequencing was by immunoSEQ multiplex PCR. This sample has 760,000 or so clones, with approximately 97% found just once. The sequencing sample was made of naive CD8+ T cells sorted from blood. These receptors originate from a man aged 30 to 39 in good health. CDR3s include the opening cysteine and the closing phenylalanine or tryptophan. A D gene is named only where the DNA matches it firmly. Expanded clones get a size class; other rows say once, few or many, or leave the size out.

D	J	V	size	CDR3	DNA
.	TRBJ2-7	TRBV2	.	CASSGTEAYEQYF	TGTGCCAGCAGTGGGACGGAAGCCTACGAGCAGTACTTC
.	TRBJ2-5	TRBV28	.	CASADIDEQETQYF	TGTGCCAGCGCGGACATAGACGAACAAGAGACCCAGTACTTC
TRBD1	TRBJ2-1	TRBV19	.	CASSTGTGIYNEQFF	TGTGCCAGTAGTACTGGGACAGGGATATACAATGAGCAGTTCTTC
TRBD1	TRBJ1-1	TRBV6-5	.	CASSYLSGTGITEAFF	TGTGCCAGCAGTTACCTGTCCGGGACAGGTATCACTGAAGCTTTCTTT
.	TRBJ1-4	TRBV6-5	.	CASSYSRGDEKLFF	TGTGCCAGCAGTTACTCGAGGGGTGATGAAAAACTGTTTTTT
.	TRBJ1-2	TRBV11-2	.	CASSLGGSNYGYTF	TGTGCCAGCAGCTTAGGGGGGAGTAACTATGGCTACACCTTC
.	TRBJ2-1	TRBV7-2	few	CASSLGPLAGQFF	TGTGCCAGCAGCTTAGGACCTCTGGCAGGCCAGTTCTTC
.	TRBJ2-1	TRBV5-8	once	CASSFGDIAYNEQFF	TGTGCCAGCAGCTTTGGGGACATCGCTTACAATGAGCAGTTCTTC
.	TRBJ1-1	TRBV7-9	.	CASNIPGPTNTEAFF	TGTGCCAGCAACATCCCCGGGCCCACGAACACTGAAGCTTTCTTT
TRBD1	TRBJ2-7	TRBV7-9	.	CASSSGQGILREQYF	TGTGCCAGCAGCTCGGGACAGGGGATACTACGAGAGCAGTACTTC
.	TRBJ1-2	TRBV7-8	once	CASRPLAFGDGYTF	TGTGCCAGCAGACCCTTGGCATTCGGAGATGGCTACACCTTC
.	TRBJ2-7	TRBV27	.	CASSSTGTAYEQYF	TGTGCCAGCAGTTCAACAGGGACGGCCTACGAGCAGTACTTC
.	TRBJ2-7	TRBV27	.	CASSLSRGTYEQYF	TGTGCCAGCAGTTTATCTCGGGGAACCTACGAGCAGTACTTC
TRBD1	TRBJ1-5	TRBV28	.	CASSFHLRTGDNQPQHF	TGTGCCAGCAGTTTTCACCTTCGGACAGGAGATAATCAGCCCCAGCATTTT
TRBD2	TRBJ2-7	TRBV13	.	CASSNSGAPPYEQYF	TGTGCCAGCAGCAATAGCGGGGCCCCTCCCTACGAGCAGTACTTC
.	TRBJ2-7	TRBV29-1	once	CSAQGASYEQYF	TGCAGCGCCCAGGGAGCCTCCTACGAGCAGTACTTC
TRBD1	TRBJ2-7	TRBV27	.	CASSPRQGPYEQYF	TGTGCCAGCAGTCCCCGACAGGGTCCCTACGAGCAGTACTTC
.	TRBJ1-1	TRBV14	.	CASSHSGSPNTEAFF	TGTGCCAGCAGCCACTCAGGTTCCCCGAACACTGAAGCTTTCTTT
.	TRBJ2-2	TRBV2	once	CASSEVPGTGELFF	TGTGCCAGCAGTGAAGTTCCGGGCACCGGGGAGCTGTTTTTT
TRBD1	TRBJ2-2	TRBV11-2	.	CASSSSWDRGSGELFF	TGTGCCAGCAGTTCGAGCTGGGACAGGGGTTCCGGGGAGCTGTTTTTT
TRBD2	TRBJ2-3	TRBV9	.	CASSVLAGVGGTDTQYF	TGTGCCAGCAGCGTACTAGCGGGAGTGGGGGGCACAGATACGCAGTATTTT
.	TRBJ2-2	TRBV2	once	CASSGLQVKTGELFF	TGTGCCAGCAGTGGTTTACAGGTGAAGACCGGGGAGCTGTTTTTT
TRBD2	TRBJ2-7	TRBV7-9	few	CASSPRSGSPYEQYF	TGTGCCAGCAGCCCCCGCAGCGGGAGTCCTTACGAGCAGTACTTC
.	TRBJ2-7	TRBV6-6	.	CASSYSNSQGQYF	TGTGCCAGCAGTTACTCGAACTCGCAGGGGCAGTACTTC
TRBD2	TRBJ2-1	TRBV4-3	.	CASSQDAGDYNEQFF	TGCGCCAGCAGCCAAGACGCGGGAGACTATAATGAGCAGTTCTTC
.	TRBJ2-1	TRBV7-9	.	CASSAGSYEQFF	TGTGCCAGCAGCGCCGGGAGCTATGAGCAGTTCTTC